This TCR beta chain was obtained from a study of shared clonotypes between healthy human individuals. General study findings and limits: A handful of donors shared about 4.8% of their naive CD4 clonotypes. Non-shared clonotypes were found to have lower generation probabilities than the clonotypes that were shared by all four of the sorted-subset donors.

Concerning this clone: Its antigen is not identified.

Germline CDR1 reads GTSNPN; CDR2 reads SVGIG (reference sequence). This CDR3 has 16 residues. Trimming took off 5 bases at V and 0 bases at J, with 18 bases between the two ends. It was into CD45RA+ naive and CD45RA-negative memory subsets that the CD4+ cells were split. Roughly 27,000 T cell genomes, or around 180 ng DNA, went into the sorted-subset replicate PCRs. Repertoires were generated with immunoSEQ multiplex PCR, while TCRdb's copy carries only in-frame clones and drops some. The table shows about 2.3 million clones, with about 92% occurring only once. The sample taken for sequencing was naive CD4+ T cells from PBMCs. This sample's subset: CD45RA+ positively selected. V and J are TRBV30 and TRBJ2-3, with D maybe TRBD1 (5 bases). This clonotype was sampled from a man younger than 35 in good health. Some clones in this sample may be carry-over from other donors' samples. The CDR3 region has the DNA TGTGCCTGGGCCGCTGGGGCTACCTCTAGCACAGATACGCAGTATTTT. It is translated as CAWAAGATSSTDTQYF.